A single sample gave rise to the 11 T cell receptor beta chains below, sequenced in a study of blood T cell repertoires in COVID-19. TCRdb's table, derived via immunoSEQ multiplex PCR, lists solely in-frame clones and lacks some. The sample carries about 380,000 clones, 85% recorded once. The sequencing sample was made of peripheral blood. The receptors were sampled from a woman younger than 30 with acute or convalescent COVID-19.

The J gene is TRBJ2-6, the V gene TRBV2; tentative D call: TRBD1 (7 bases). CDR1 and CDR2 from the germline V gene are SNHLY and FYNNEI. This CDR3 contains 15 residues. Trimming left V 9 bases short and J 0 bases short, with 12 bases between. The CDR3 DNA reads TGTGCCAGTCGACAGGGACTCTCTGGGGCCAACGTCCTGACTTTC. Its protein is CASRQGLSGANVLTF.

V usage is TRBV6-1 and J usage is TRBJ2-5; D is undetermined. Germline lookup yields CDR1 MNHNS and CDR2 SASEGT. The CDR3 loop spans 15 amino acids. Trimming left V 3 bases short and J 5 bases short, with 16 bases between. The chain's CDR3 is CASSEMSRFAETQYF. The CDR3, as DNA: TGTGCCAGCAGTGAGATGAGCAGGTTTGCGGAGACCCAGTACTTC.

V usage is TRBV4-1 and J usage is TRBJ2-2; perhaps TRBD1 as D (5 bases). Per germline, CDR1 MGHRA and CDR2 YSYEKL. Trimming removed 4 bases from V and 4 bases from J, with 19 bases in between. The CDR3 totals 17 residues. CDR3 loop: CASSRTGAKKLTGELFF. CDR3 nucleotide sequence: TGCGCCAGCAGCCGCACTGGGGCGAAAAAACTCACCGGGGAGCTGTTTTTT.

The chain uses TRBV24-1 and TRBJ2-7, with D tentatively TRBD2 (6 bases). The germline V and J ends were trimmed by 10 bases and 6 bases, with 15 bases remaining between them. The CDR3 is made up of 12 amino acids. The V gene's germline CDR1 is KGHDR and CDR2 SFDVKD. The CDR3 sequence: CATLAETGEQYF. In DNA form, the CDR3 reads TGTGCCACTTTAGCGGAGACGGGCGAGCAGTACTTC.

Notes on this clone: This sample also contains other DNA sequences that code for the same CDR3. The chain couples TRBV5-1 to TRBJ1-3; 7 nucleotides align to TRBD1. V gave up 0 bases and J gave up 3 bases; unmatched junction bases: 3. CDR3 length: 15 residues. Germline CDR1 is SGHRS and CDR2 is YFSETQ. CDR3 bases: TGCGCCAGCAGCTTGGACAGGGGCAGTGGAAACACCATATATTTT. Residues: CASSLDRGSGNTIYF.

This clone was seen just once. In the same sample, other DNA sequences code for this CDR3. In nucleotides, the CDR3 is TGTGCCAGCAGCTTACTTGTCACTGAAGCTTTCTTT. Encoded protein: CASSLLVTEAFF. V usage is TRBV7-9 and J usage is TRBJ1-1; D not resolved. This CDR3 has 12 residues. V was trimmed by 2 bases and J by 4 bases, leaving 5 bases between them. Germline CDR1 reads SEHNR; CDR2 reads FQNEAQ (reference sequence). Looking up the rest from reference TRBV7-9 and TRBJ1-1 gives the full variable domain: DTGVSQNPRHKITKRGQNVTFRCDPISEHNRLYWYRQTLGQGPEFLTYFQNEAQLEKSRLLSDRFSAERPKGSFSTLEIQRTEQGDSAMYLCASSLLVTEAFFGQGTRLTVV.

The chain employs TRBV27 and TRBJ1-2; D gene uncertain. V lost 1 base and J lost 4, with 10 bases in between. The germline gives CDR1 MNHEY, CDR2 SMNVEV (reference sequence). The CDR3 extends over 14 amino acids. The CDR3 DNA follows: TGTGCCAGCAGTTTATTGGGCCACAGCTATGGCTACACCTTC. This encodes CASSLLGHSYGYTF.

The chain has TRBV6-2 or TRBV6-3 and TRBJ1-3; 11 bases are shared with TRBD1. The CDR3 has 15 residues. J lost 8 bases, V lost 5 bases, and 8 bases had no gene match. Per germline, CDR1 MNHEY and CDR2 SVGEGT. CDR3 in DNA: TGTGCCAGCAGTCAACTACCGGGACAGGGGGACACCATATATTTT. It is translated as CASSQLPGQGDTIYF.

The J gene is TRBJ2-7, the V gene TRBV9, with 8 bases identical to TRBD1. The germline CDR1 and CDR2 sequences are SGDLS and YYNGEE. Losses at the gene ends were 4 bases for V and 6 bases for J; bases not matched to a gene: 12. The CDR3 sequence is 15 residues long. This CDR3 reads CASSISGTGPSEQYF. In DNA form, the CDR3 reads TGTGCCAGCAGCATTTCCGGGACAGGCCCTAGCGAGCAGTACTTC.

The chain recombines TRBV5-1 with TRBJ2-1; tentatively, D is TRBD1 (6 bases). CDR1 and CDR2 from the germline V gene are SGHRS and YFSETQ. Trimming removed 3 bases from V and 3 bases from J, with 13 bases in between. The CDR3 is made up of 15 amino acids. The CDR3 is CASSSGEQGYNEQFF. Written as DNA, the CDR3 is TGCGCCAGCAGCTCAGGGGAACAGGGCTACAATGAGCAGTTCTTC.

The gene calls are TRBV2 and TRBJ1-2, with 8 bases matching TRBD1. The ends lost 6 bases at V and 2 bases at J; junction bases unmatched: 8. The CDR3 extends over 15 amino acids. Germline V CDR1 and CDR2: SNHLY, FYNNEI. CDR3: CASSTNRQGNYGYTF. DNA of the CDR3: TGTGCCAGCAGCACTAATAGACAGGGGAACTATGGCTACACCTTC.